Listed below are T cell receptor beta chains from one sample, sequenced in a study of cytomegalovirus exposure and HLA in healthy donors. Measured with immunoSEQ multiplex PCR; TCRdb has only the in-frame clones, and not every one. The data hold 110,000 to 150,000 clones, with 60% to 75% observed a single time. Sequenced material: PBMCs. The source is a man younger than 40 in good health and CMV-seronegative. CDR3s include the opening cysteine and the closing phenylalanine or tryptophan. The D gene is left open where the match is weak. Size tells how often a clone was seen (once, few, many) or the class of an expanded clone, and some rows leave it out.

j_call | d_call | clone_size | v_call | cdr3_aa
TRBJ2-7 | . | few | TRBV6-5 | CASSYGQATTYEQYF
TRBJ1-1 | . | . | TRBV27 | CASTYVGTGRNEAFF
TRBJ2-1 | TRBD2 | . | TRBV9 | CASSEASGTSGNNEQFF
TRBJ2-7 | . | . | TRBV6-5 | CASSFRPSEAEQYF
TRBJ1-4 | TRBD1 | . | TRBV18 | CASSPSGGFSEKLFF
TRBJ1-5 | . | . | TRBV6-5 | CASRLAQGGQPQHF
TRBJ2-6 | TRBD1 | once | TRBV19 | CATKTGAGANGLTF
TRBJ2-7 | TRBD2 | . | TRBV28 | CASSSSGRTSYEQYF
TRBJ1-2 | TRBD1 | . | TRBV7-2 | CASSLGQGADYGYTF
TRBJ2-2 | . | . | TRBV30 | CAWRNAGAGELFF
TRBJ1-4 | . | . | TRBV5-6 | CASSSLTGSGEKLFF
TRBJ1-1 | . | . | TRBV29-1 | CSVLQDAGNTEAFF
TRBJ2-1 | TRBD1 | . | TRBV30 | CAWRAGQGPFEQFF
TRBJ1-1 | . | once | TRBV5-1 | CASRADRGDTEAFF
TRBJ1-1 | TRBD1 | . | TRBV2 | CASSERTGGTEAFF
TRBJ2-7 | TRBD2 | . | TRBV7-6 | CASSFRAASGSTPDEQYF
TRBJ1-2 | TRBD1 | few | TRBV5-1 | CASSLSGTEASSHGYTF
TRBJ1-2 | . | . | TRBV10-3 | CAISEARGDYGYTF
TRBJ2-7 | TRBD1 | . | TRBV28 | CASSFEGQGSTYEQYF
TRBJ1-1 | . | few | TRBV11-2 | CASSPMNTEAFF
TRBJ2-3 | TRBD2 | once | TRBV5-4 | CASSDDGGGTTDTQYF
TRBJ2-7 | . | . | TRBV29-1 | CSVPEQGSYEQYF
TRBJ1-1 | . | . | TRBV19 | CASSVYGKVGATEAFF
TRBJ1-4 | . | . | TRBV5-1 | CASSLEGRAEKLFF